This TCR beta chain was identified during a study of T cell repertoires in cytomegalovirus infection. About the research overall: Researchers turned to recently identified HLA-C-restricted CMV epitopes as well as well-studied HLA-B-restricted ones. TCR beta signatures that were public indicated CMV infection and matching HLA type. Regarding the study as a whole: The study identified carriers of CMV plus the relevant HLA from cumulative public TCR beta family frequency. The ex vivo response showed dominance by HLA-C-restricted CMV-specific TCR beta clonotypes.

Looked up from germline, CDR1 is MNHEY and CDR2 is SMNVEV (reference sequence). V gave up 2 bases and J gave up 7 bases, with 9 bases separating them. The CDR3 runs 13 residues. TCRdb recomputed calls from the reads with MiXCR, one row per CDR3 protein. The sample has 80,000 to 90,000 distinct CDR3 sequences; approximately 46% are singletons. Of note for this clonotype: Its cognate antigen is unknown.

The source material was CD8+ T cells from cultured PBMCs, sampled from culture after CMV antigen stimulation. The receptor was isolated from a human donor in good health (CMV status not recorded). Some clones in this sample may be carry-over from other donors' samples. V is TRBV27 and J is TRBJ2-1; the D gene is possibly TRBD1 (6 bases). In DNA, the CDR3 is TGTGCCAGCAGTTTAAGAGGGGGTAATGAGCAGTTCTTC. Amino acid sequence: CASSLRGGNEQFF.